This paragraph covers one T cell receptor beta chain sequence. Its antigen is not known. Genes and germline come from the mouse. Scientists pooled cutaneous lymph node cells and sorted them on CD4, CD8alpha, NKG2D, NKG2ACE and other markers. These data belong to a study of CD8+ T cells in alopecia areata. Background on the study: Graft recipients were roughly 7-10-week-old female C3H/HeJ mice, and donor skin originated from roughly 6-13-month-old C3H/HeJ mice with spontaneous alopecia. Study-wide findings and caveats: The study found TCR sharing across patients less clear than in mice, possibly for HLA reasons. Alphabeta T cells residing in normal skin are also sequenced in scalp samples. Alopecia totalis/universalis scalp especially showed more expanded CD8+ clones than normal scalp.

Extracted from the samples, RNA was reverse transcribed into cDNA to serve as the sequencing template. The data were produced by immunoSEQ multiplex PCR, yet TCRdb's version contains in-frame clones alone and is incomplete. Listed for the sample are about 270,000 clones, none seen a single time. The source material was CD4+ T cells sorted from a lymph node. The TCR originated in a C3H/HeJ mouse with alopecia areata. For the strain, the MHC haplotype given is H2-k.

The CDR3 loop is CASSDAWGDQDTQYF. The sequenced CDR3 bases are TGTGCCAGCAGTGATGCTTGGGGGGACCAAGAC. This chain uses TRBV13-1 with TRBJ2-5, with TRBD2 matching 7 bases. The missing CDR3 end, 4 residues past where the read stops, is filled in from the germline J gene. The CDR3 length is 15 residues. The germline gives CDR1 NSHNY, CDR2 SYGAGN. J lost 1 base, V lost 0 bases, and 2 bases had no gene match.